This T cell receptor beta chain was observed in a study of vaccination effects on CD4 cells after COVID-19. Study-level background: The median interval between the second dose and post-vaccine sampling was 72 days.

This clone was counted once. The antigen remains unidentified. The assay was immunoSEQ multiplex PCR, and TCRdb's table has in-frame clones only and misses some. This table has over 25,000 clones, 83% appearing once. Germline V gives CDR1 MGHRA, CDR2 YSYEKL. The ends were cut back, 4 bases at V and 6 bases at J, with 15 bases in the middle. There are 14 residues in the CDR3. Peptide-pool stimulation followed by sequencing identified expanded antigen-specific CD4+ clonotypes in the ViraFEST assay. Investigators separated out CD4+ T cells once more than nine days of culture had passed. Vaccination of participants consisted of two doses of either the BNT162b2 or mRNA-1273 vaccine. All vaccine recipients tested negative for nucleocapsid antibodies and had never contracted SARS-CoV-2 infection. Supplemented with around 9.3 IU/ml IL-2 and about 10 ug/ml peptides, 2 million to 2.5 million PBMC per well were kept in culture. Cells had half their medium changed to IL-2 medium on days 3 and 7.

This sample comprised CD4+ T cells from PBMCs cultured with HCoV-NL63 spike peptides, obtained after COVID-19 vaccination. The rearrangement joins TRBV4-1 to TRBJ1-1; D is possibly TRBD1 (5 bases). The TCR was taken from a human donor who received a COVID-19 vaccine. Some clones in this sample may be carry-over from other donors' samples. CDR3 sequence (DNA): TGCGCCAGCAGCCCCGGGGCGGGGTGGTCTGAAGCTTTCTTT. Protein product: CASSPGAGWSEAFF.